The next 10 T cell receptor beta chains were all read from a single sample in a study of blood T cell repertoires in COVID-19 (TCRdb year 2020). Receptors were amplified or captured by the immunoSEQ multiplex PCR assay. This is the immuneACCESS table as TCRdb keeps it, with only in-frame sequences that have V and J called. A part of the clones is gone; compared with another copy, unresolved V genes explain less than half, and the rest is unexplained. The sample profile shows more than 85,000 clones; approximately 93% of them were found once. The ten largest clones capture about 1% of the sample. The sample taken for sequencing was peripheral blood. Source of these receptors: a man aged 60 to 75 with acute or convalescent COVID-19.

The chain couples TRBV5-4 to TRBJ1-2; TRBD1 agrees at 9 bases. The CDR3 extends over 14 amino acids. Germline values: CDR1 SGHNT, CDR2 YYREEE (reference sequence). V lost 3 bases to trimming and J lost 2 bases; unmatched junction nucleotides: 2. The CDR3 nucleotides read TGTGCCAGCAGCTCCGGACAGGGGAACTATGGCTACACCTTC. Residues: CASSSGQGNYGYTF.

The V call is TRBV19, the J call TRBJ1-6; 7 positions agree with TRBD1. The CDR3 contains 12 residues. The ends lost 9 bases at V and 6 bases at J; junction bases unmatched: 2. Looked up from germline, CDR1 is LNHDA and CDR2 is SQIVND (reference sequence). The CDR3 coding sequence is TGTGCCAGCGGACAGGTTAATTCACCCCTCCACTTT. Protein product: CASGQVNSPLHF.

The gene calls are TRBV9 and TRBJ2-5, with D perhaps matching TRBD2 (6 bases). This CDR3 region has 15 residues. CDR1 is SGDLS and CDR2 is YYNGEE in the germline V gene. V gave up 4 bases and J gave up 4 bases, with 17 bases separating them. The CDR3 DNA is TGTGCCAGCAGCTTCGGGACTGCCACCCGAGAGACCCAGTACTTC. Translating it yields CASSFGTATRETQYF. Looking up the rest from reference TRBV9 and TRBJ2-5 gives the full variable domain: DSGVTQTPKHLITATGQRVTLRCSPRSGDLSVYWYQQSLDQGLQFLIQYYNGEERAKGNILERFSAQQFPDLHSELNLSSLELGDSALYFCASSFGTATRETQYFGPGTRLLVL.

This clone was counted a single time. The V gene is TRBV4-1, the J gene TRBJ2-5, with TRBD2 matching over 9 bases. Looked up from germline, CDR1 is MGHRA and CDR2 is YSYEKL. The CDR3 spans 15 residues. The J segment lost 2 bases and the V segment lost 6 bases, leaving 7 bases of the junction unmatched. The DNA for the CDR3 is TGCGCCAGCAGTGATGGGGCGGGAGGGCAAGAGACCCAGTACTTC. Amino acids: CASSDGAGGQETQYF.

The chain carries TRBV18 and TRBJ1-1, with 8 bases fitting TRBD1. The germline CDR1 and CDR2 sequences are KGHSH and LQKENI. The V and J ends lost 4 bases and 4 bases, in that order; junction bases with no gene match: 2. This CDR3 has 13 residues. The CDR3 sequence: CASSLQGATEAFF. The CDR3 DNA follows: TGTGCCAGCTCACTGCAGGGGGCCACTGAAGCTTTCTTT.

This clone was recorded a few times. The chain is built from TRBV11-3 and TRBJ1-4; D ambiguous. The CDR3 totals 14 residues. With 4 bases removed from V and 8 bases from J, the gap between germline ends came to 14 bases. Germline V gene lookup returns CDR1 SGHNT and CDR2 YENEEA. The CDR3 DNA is TGTGCCAGCAGCTCGGGTCCATCGGGAGAAAAACTGTTTTTT. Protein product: CASSSGPSGEKLFF. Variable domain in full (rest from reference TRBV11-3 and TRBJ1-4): EAGVVQSPRYKIIEKKQPVAFWCNPISGHNTLYWYLQNLGQGPELLIRYENEEAVDDSQLPKDRFSAERLKGVDSTLKIQPAELGDSAVYLCASSSGPSGEKLFFGSGTQLSVL.

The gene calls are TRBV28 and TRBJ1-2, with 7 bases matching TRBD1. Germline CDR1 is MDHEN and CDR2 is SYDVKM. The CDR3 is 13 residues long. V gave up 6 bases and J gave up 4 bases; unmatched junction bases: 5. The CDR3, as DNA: TGTGCCAGCAGCCTGGACAGGCTCTATGGCTACACCTTC. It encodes CASSLDRLYGYTF.

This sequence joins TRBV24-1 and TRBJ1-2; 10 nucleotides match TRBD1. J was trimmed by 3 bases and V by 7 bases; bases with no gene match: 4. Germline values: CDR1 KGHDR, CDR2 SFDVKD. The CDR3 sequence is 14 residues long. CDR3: CATRGTGEDYGYTF. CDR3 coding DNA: TGTGCCACCAGAGGGACAGGGGAGGACTATGGCTACACCTTC.

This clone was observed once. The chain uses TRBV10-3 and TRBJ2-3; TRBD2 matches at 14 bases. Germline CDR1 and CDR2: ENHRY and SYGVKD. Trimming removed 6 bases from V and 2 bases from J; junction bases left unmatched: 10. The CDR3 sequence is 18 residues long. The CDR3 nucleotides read TGTGCCATCAGGTTGACTAGCGGGAGGGGAACAAACACAGATACGCAGTATTTT. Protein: CAIRLTSGRGTNTDTQYF.

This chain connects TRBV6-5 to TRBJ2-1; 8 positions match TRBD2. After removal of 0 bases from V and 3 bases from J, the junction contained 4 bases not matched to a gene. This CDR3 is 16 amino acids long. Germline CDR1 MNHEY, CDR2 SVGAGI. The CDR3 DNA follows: TGTGCCAGCAGTTACTCTCCCCTAGCGGGCTACAATGAGCAGTTCTTC. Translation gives CASSYSPLAGYNEQFF.